The T cell receptor (beta chain) under discussion was sequenced for a study of T-cell reconstitution after alpha-beta-depleted transplantation in children. The CDR3 contains 17 residues. The germline V gene has CDR1 SEHNR and CDR2 FQNEAQ (reference sequence). V shed 3 bases and J 0 bases; nucleotides not matched to a gene: 8. Only a few counts were recorded for this clonotype. Unique molecular identifiers were used to barcode this TCRbeta library. One entry per CDR3 protein results from TCRdb running MiXCR on the PCR reads. The sample gives about a million distinct CDR3 sequences, about 29% of which show up once; about 28% is in the top ten.

Source: PBMCs, mostly from graft donor cells, taken 360 days after TCRalphabeta/CD19-depleted stem cell transplant. The chain employs TRBV7-9 and TRBJ1-5; TRBD1 agrees at 7 bases. The sequence was collected from a boy less than two years old who had a stem cell transplant for SCID, so the T cells may come from the graft donor. CDR3 nucleotides: TGTGCCAGCAGCTTCCAGGGGGTGAGGGATAGCAATCAGCCCCAGCATTTT. Encoded protein: CASSFQGVRDSNQPQHF.